A single sample gave rise to the 27 T cell receptor beta chains below, sequenced in a study of T cell responses to AZD1222 COVID-19 vaccine. TCRdb's copy holds only in-frame clones and misses some; the assay was immunoSEQ multiplex PCR. Of some 120,000 clones in the sample, 89% were seen once. The material was peripheral blood, obtained 28 days after the second AZD1222 dose. The receptors come from an adult who received the AZD1222 COVID-19 vaccine.

This chain links TRBV6-1 with TRBJ2-7; tentatively, D is TRBD1 (6 bases). Germline values: CDR1 MNHNS, CDR2 SASEGT. Trimming stripped 1 base from V and 2 bases from J, with 15 bases between. The CDR3 is 16 residues long. This chain's CDR3 is CASSEGGAGAPYEQYF. CDR3 bases: TGTGCCAGCAGTGAAGGAGGGGCAGGGGCACCCTACGAGCAGTACTTC.

V usage is TRBV2 and J usage is TRBJ1-1; D might be TRBD1 (6 bases). Trimming took off 7 bases at V and 5 bases at J, with 14 bases between the two ends. Germline assignment: CDR1 SNHLY and CDR2 FYNNEI. CDR3 length equals 13 residues. In nucleotides, the CDR3 is TGTGCCAGCATCACAGGGACGAGTACTGAAGCTTTCTTT. Translation: CASITGTSTEAFF. Using reference TRBV2 and TRBJ1-1 for the parts outside the CDR3, the full variable domain is EPEVTQTPSHQVTQMGQEVILRCVPISNHLYFYWYRQILGQKVEFLVSFYNNEISEKSEIFDDQFSVERPDGSNFTLKIRSTKLEDSAMYFCASITGTSTEAFFGQGTRLTVV.

This chain connects TRBV7-8 to TRBJ2-6, with D possibly called TRBD1 or TRBD2 (5 bases each). In germline, CDR1 is SGHVS, CDR2 FQNEAQ. The CDR3 contains 17 residues. V dropped 1 base and J dropped 1 base, with 11 bases sitting between them. CDR3: CASSLGDLKSGANVLTF. CDR3 in DNA: TGTGCCAGCAGCTTAGGGGACCTTAAGTCTGGGGCCAACGTCCTGACTTTC.

This clone was found once. This sequence joins TRBV7-9 and TRBJ2-7; TRBD1 is a possible D gene (5 bases). V shed 5 bases and J shed 0 bases, with 11 bases lying between them. The CDR3 is 14 amino acids. CDR1 is SEHNR, CDR2 FQNEAQ, per germline (reference sequence). The CDR3 nucleotides read TGTGCCAGCAGCCTCGACAGAATCTCCTACGAGCAGTACTTC. Protein sequence: CASSLDRISYEQYF.

The J gene is TRBJ2-3, the V gene TRBV4-2, with 7 bases aligning to TRBD2. Germline V lookup: CDR1 LGHNA, CDR2 YNFKEQ. This CDR3 spans 15 amino acids. V was pared by 2 bases and J by 4 bases, with 6 bases of the junction left unmatched. The CDR3 sequence is CASSQQSGAADTQYF. As DNA, the CDR3 is TGTGCCAGCAGCCAACAAAGCGGGGCCGCAGATACGCAGTATTTT.

This chain uses TRBV3-1 (or the pseudogene TRBV3-2) with TRBJ2-7; D remains unclear. Trimming took off 0 bases at V and 2 bases at J, with 8 bases between the two ends. The CDR3 spans 14 residues. CDR1 and CDR2 from the germline V gene are LGHDT and YNNKEL (reference sequence). CDR3 residues: CASSQDFGAYEQYF. CDR3 DNA: TGTGCCAGCAGCCAAGATTTCGGAGCCTACGAGCAGTACTTC.

The V and J genes are TRBV19 and TRBJ2-1; a possible D gene is TRBD2 (6 bases). Germline CDR1 is LNHDA and CDR2 is SQIVND (reference sequence). There are 14 residues in the CDR3. V lost 3 bases and J 5 bases, leaving 11 bases between the germline ends. CDR3 nucleotide sequence: TGTGCCAGTAGTATCGGAGGGTGGGACAATGAGCAGTTCTTC. Translation gives CASSIGGWDNEQFF.

This clone has a single count. This chain connects TRBV30 to TRBJ1-1; no clear D. V lost 1 base, J lost 11 bases, and 35 bases lay in between. CDR1 is GTSNPN and CDR2 is SVGIG in the germline V gene (reference sequence). CDR3 length equals 19 residues. This CDR3 is CAWSAVRLRVTPLTLNAFF. The CDR3, as DNA: TGTGCCTGGAGTGCTGTCCGTTTAAGAGTGACACCACTGACTCTGAACGCTTTCTTT.

The rearrangement uses TRBV7-2 and TRBJ1-5, with no clear D. The germline V gene encodes CDR1 SGHTA and CDR2 FQGNSA. V lost 8 bases, J lost 2 bases, and 10 bases lay in between. The CDR3 covers 13 residues. CDR3 DNA sequence: TGTGCCAGCGGCCGTAGTGGCAATCAGCCCCAGCATTTT. Translated, it gives CASGRSGNQPQHF.

V is TRBV27 and J is TRBJ1-5; perhaps TRBD1 as D (5 bases). CDR1 MNHEY and CDR2 SMNVEV come from the germline V gene (reference sequence). Trimming removed 2 bases at V and 1 base at J, with 6 bases between. The CDR3 is 14 residues long. The CDR3 DNA is TGTGCCAGCAGTTTAGGGGGGAGCAATCAGCCCCAGCATTTT. It specifies CASSLGGSNQPQHF.

This clone appeared once. The rearrangement links TRBV10-3 to TRBJ2-1; TRBD2 agrees at 14 bases. The J segment lost 8 bases and the V segment lost 6 bases, leaving 12 bases of the junction unmatched. Germline V lookup: CDR1 ENHRY, CDR2 SYGVKD. The CDR3 covers 17 residues. This CDR3 is CAISSGAGTSGSYEQFF. As DNA, the CDR3 is TGTGCCATCAGCAGTGGAGCCGGGACTAGCGGGAGTTATGAGCAGTTCTTC.

The chain recombines TRBV6-6 with TRBJ1-5, with TRBD1 matching 7 bases. V shed 6 bases and J 4 bases; nucleotides not matched to a gene: 3. Germline CDR1 and CDR2: MNHNY and SVGAGI (reference sequence). The CDR3 spans 13 residues. CDR3 amino acids: CASSGQANQPQHF. The CDR3 nucleotides read TGTGCCAGCAGCGGACAGGCAAATCAGCCCCAGCATTTT.

The genes are TRBV14 and TRBJ2-1, with 7 bases fitting TRBD2. This CDR3 spans 14 amino acids. Germline CDR1 SGHDN, CDR2 FVKESK. J lost 3 bases, V lost 5 bases, and 4 bases had no gene match. The CDR3 loop reads CASSIRDYYNEQFF. CDR3 nucleotide sequence: TGTGCCAGCAGCATCCGGGACTACTACAATGAGCAGTTCTTC.

The chain is built from TRBV12-5 and TRBJ2-5, with TRBD2 as a possible D gene (5 bases). This CDR3 contains 13 residues. V lost 3 bases and J 4 bases, leaving 9 bases between the germline ends. Germline CDR1 LGHNT, CDR2 FRNRAP. CDR3 coding DNA: TGTGCTAGTGGTTTTATAGGAGGAGAGACCCAGTACTTC. Translation gives CASGFIGGETQYF.

The table lists this clone with a count of one. V is TRBV30 and J is TRBJ1-1, with TRBD1 matching 8 bases. The germline V gene encodes CDR1 GTSNPN and CDR2 SVGIG (reference sequence). The CDR3 spans 13 residues. V trimming: 3 bases; J trimming: 4 bases; junction bases outside the gene matches: 4. The DNA for the CDR3 is TGTGCCTGGAGCAGTGACAGGGGCACTGAAGCTTTCTTT. Translated, it gives CAWSSDRGTEAFF.

The rearrangement links TRBV29-1 to TRBJ2-1, with 8 bases lining up with TRBD2. The V gene end was trimmed by 5 bases and the J gene end by 10 bases; junction bases not matched to a gene: 10. This CDR3 comprises 13 residues. Looked up from germline, CDR1 is SQVTM and CDR2 is ANQGSEA. In DNA, the CDR3 is TGCAGCGTTACAGGACTAGCAGAAAGGGAGCAGTTCTTC. Translated: CSVTGLAEREQFF.

The chain links TRBV7-9 to TRBJ2-7; possibly TRBD2 for D (5 bases). V gave up 5 bases and J gave up 6 bases, with 8 bases separating them. The CDR3 contains 11 residues. Germline lookup yields CDR1 SEHNR and CDR2 FQNEAQ (reference sequence). This CDR3 is CASSLAGEQYF. The CDR3 DNA reads TGTGCCAGCAGCCTGGCGGGCGAGCAGTACTTC.

CDR3 DNA: TGTGCCAGCAGTTCCCACAGTTTTTCACCCCTCCACTTT. Its translation: CASSSHSFSPLHF. J is TRBJ1-6 and V is TRBV27; no definite D call. V was trimmed by 4 bases and J by 9 bases, leaving 10 bases between them. The germline CDR1 and CDR2 sequences are MNHEY and SMNVEV (reference sequence). The CDR3 extends over 13 amino acids.

V is TRBV7-9 and J is TRBJ1-6, with a tentative D call TRBD1 (5 bases). CDR3 length: 13 amino acids. The germline CDR1 and CDR2 sequences are SEHNR and FQNEAQ (reference sequence). V was shortened by 6 bases and J by 7 bases, with 10 bases between the two germline ends. The CDR3 protein is CASRWDGNSPLHF. CDR3 sequence (DNA): TGTGCCAGCAGGTGGGACGGGAATTCACCCCTCCACTTT.

J is TRBJ1-1 and V is TRBV30; D unresolved. The ends were cut back, 0 bases at V and 4 bases at J, with 6 bases in the middle. Germline assignment: CDR1 GTSNPN and CDR2 SVGIG (reference sequence). The CDR3 spans 12 residues. Here the CDR3 DNA reads TGTGCCTGGAGTGTCTGGGGCACTGAAGCTTTCTTT. This codes for CAWSVWGTEAFF. Looking up the rest from reference TRBV30 and TRBJ1-1 gives the full variable domain: SQTIHQWPATLVQPVGSPLSLECTVEGTSNPNLYWYRQAAGRGLQLLFYSVGIGQISSEVPQNLSASRPQDRQFILSSKKLLLSDSGFYLCAWSVWGTEAFFGQGTRLTVV.

V usage is TRBV9 and J usage is TRBJ1-6; TRBD1 might be the D (6 bases). The CDR3 is 15 amino acids. Germline-derived CDR1 and CDR2 are SGDLS and YYNGEE. With 0 bases removed from V and 9 bases from J, the gap between germline ends came to 13 bases. Here the CDR3 DNA reads TGTGCCAGCAGCGTAGCTACAGGGAGTAGTTCACCCCTCCACTTT. Encoded protein: CASSVATGSSSPLHF.

V is TRBV2 and J is TRBJ2-7; D gene unclear. V lost 8 bases and J 2 bases, leaving 13 bases between the germline ends. The length of the CDR3 is 13 residues. Germline V CDR1 and CDR2: SNHLY, FYNNEI. CDR3 protein: CASFGERTYEQYF. The CDR3 DNA follows: TGTGCCAGCTTCGGCGAGCGCACCTACGAGCAGTACTTC.

This chain links TRBV4-3 with TRBJ2-7; 11 bases line up with TRBD2. This CDR3 has 16 residues. With 3 bases clipped from V and 6 bases from J, the junction kept 10 bases outside the gene matches. Germline CDR1 reads LGHNA; CDR2 reads YSLEER. CDR3: CASSQRVAGGLVEQYF. CDR3 nucleotides: TGCGCCAGCAGCCAGCGGGTAGCGGGGGGGCTTGTCGAGCAGTACTTC.

This sequence joins TRBV5-1 and TRBJ1-1, with 8 bases matching TRBD1. Germline V lookup: CDR1 SGHRS, CDR2 YFSETQ. J gave up 1 base and V 2 bases, and 10 bases lay outside the gene matches. CDR3 length: 17 residues. This chain's CDR3 is CASSFGRQGRWNTEAFF. The CDR3, as DNA: TGCGCCAGCAGCTTTGGGAGACAGGGGCGCTGGAACACTGAAGCTTTCTTT.

The gene calls are TRBV28 and TRBJ1-2; TRBD1 might be the D (6 bases). Trimming took off 5 bases at V and 2 bases at J, with 12 bases between the two ends. Germline-derived CDR1 and CDR2 are MDHEN and SYDVKM. The CDR3 contains 14 residues. The CDR3 bases are TGTGCCAGCAGTCCGTACCAGGGGAACTATGGCTACACCTTC. Translation gives CASSPYQGNYGYTF.

V gene TRBV6-2 or TRBV6-3 combines with J gene TRBJ1-6; D unresolved. The germline V and J ends were trimmed by 6 bases and 4 bases, with 7 bases remaining between them. CDR3 size: 13 residues. CDR1 is MNHEY, CDR2 SVGEGT, per germline. The CDR3 loop reads CASSQPYNSPLHF. The CDR3 DNA sequence: TGTGCCAGCAGCCAACCTTATAATTCACCCCTCCACTTT.

This chain connects TRBV7-9 to TRBJ2-1; D is undetermined. Looked up from germline, CDR1 is SEHNR and CDR2 is FQNEAQ (reference sequence). Trimming removed 4 bases from V and 0 bases from J, with 19 bases in between. CDR3 length: 18 residues. Written as DNA, the CDR3 is TGTGCCAGCAGCTCCCTAATATCTCTCCTGGTCTCCTACAATGAGCAGTTCTTC. This codes for CASSSLISLLVSYNEQFF. Full variable domain (outside the CDR3, taken from reference TRBV7-9 and TRBJ2-1): DTGVSQNPRHKITKRGQNVTFRCDPISEHNRLYWYRQTLGQGPEFLTYFQNEAQLEKSRLLSDRFSAERPKGSFSTLEIQRTEQGDSAMYLCASSSLISLLVSYNEQFFGPGTRLTVL.